This T cell receptor (beta chain) originates from a study of T cells in Graves' hyperthyroidism and ophthalmopathy. Study background: Before treatment of any kind, peripheral blood was taken at initial diagnosis. Findings of the study overall: Within blood appeared most thyroid clonotypes that had expanded above 0.001.

RNA transcripts gave rise to amplified TCR beta CDR3 regions. The primer set for the first-round RT-PCR of the TCR CDR3 was HTBI. TCRdb reanalysed the multiplex PCR reads using MiXCR and keeps one entry per CDR3 protein. The sample consists of about 480,000 distinct CDR3 sequences, approximately 23% of them appearing once. The CDR3 consists of 15 residues. Germline V gene lookup returns CDR1 SGHTA and CDR2 FQGNSA. J gave up 4 bases and V 2 bases, and 7 bases lay outside the gene matches. This clonotype was counted at least ten times. As yet, its antigen is unknown. The chain uses TRBV7-2 and TRBJ2-5, with 7 bases lining up with TRBD1. This clonotype originated in an older woman with Graves' ophthalmopathy. The sequenced sample consisted of blood. Written as DNA, the CDR3 is TGTGCCAGCAGCTTATCGACAGGGAAGTCAGAGACCCAGTACTTC. Translation: CASSLSTGKSETQYF.